The TCR beta chain under discussion was sequenced for a study of T cells after yellow fever vaccination. 5'RACE template switching generated TCR cDNA, adding a universal primer site and UMIs. TCRdb redid the calling of the 5' RACE reads with MiXCR, one entry per CDR3 protein. Of roughly 50,000 distinct CDR3 sequences listed, roughly 7.3% are singletons. The sequence was collected from a man aged 18 to 29 who received the YFV17D yellow fever vaccine. Source: CD8+ T cells sorted from PBMCs, taken around 15 days after the first yellow fever vaccination.

This CDR3 is CATTRGSSYNEQFF. CDR3 nucleotide sequence: TGTGCCACCACGAGGGGTAGCTCCTACAATGAGCAGTTCTTC. This chain joins TRBV28 and TRBJ2-1, with D possibly called TRBD1 or TRBD2 (5 bases each). Germline CDR1 and CDR2: MDHEN and SYDVKM. The CDR3 has 14 amino acids. V was clipped by 10 bases and J by 0 bases, with 13 bases between them. The variable domain in full, with the rest retrieved from reference TRBV28 and TRBJ2-1, is DVKVTQSSRYLVKRTGEKVFLECVQDMDHENMFWYRQDPGLGLRLIYFSYDVKMKEKGDIPEGYSVSREKKERFSLILESASTNQTSMYLCATTRGSSYNEQFFGPGTRLTVL.